There are a few counts of the clone carrying this T cell receptor beta chain. A junction boundary mismatches the germline segment, possibly from a read error. The record originates from a study of identical twins. Via MiXCR, TCRdb re-called the 5' RACE reads, giving one row per CDR3 protein. The repertoire consists of around 250,000 distinct CDR3 sequences, with 6.5% occurring once and the leading ten covering less than 15%. CDR1 is LNHNV and CDR2 is YYDKDF in the germline V gene (reference sequence). CDR3 size: 12 residues. These data are also associated with another study on T cells expressing NK-cell markers.

The clonotype was recovered from a woman between 18 and 29 years old in good health. Material for sequencing was CD8+ T cells sorted from blood. V gene TRBV15 combines with J gene TRBJ1-2; 9 bases are shared with TRBD1. As DNA, the CDR3 is TGTGCCACCAGCACAGGGGGGACAGGGCCCTACTTC. Encoded protein: CATSTGGTGPYF. Filled out from reference TRBV15 and TRBJ1-2, the complete variable domain reads DAMVIQNPRYQVTQFGKPVTLSCSQTLNHNVMYWYQQKSSQAPKLLFHYYDKDFNNEADTPDNFQSRRPNTSFCFLDIRSPGLGDTAMYLCATSTGGTGPYFGSGTRLTVV.